These T cell receptor beta chains were read from a single sample in a study of blood T cell repertoires in COVID-19. TCRdb's copy holds only in-frame clones and misses some; the assay was immunoSEQ multiplex PCR. Of roughly 270,000 clones detected, about four fifths appear once; the ten largest clones hold about 5%. The specimen sequenced was PBMCs or T cells enriched from blood (not recorded which). These receptors were obtained from a man aged 35 to 55 who had been exposed to COVID-19. Both conserved end residues are part of each CDR3. The D gene is left open where the match is weak. Clone size is stated in some rows and not others, as once, few, many or a class when expanded.

D,J,size,V,DNA,CDR3
TRBD2,TRBJ2-3,once,TRBV6-5,TGTGCCAGCAGGACTAGCGGGAGTGAGGATACGCAGTATTTT,CASRTSGSEDTQYF
TRBD2,TRBJ2-7,NA,TRBV30,TGTGCCTGGAGGACTAGCGGGAGTTTGCAGTACTTC,CAWRTSGSLQYF
TRBD1,TRBJ2-2,once,TRBV10-1,TGCGCCAGCAGAGCAGGGGGTTTGGACACCGGGGAGCTGTTTTTT,CASRAGGLDTGELFF
TRBD1,TRBJ2-7,NA,TRBV5-4,TGTGCCAGCAAGCCAGGGGGACCCGATCCCTACGAGCAGTACTTC,CASKPGGPDPYEQYF
NA,TRBJ1-2,NA,TRBV29-1,TGCAGCGTCTACAGTGCTAACTATGGCTACACCTTC,CSVYSANYGYTF
TRBD2,TRBJ2-3,NA,TRBV3-1/TRBV3-2,TGTGCCAGCAGCCAATTTAGCGGGAGGGCCTCGTATTTT,CASSQFSGRASYF
NA,TRBJ2-1,NA,TRBV5-1,TGCGCCAGCAGCGCCGTCTCTAGCGAGAGCTACAATGAGCAGTTCTTC,CASSAVSSESYNEQFF
TRBD2,TRBJ2-7,NA,TRBV30,TGTGCCTGGGGGACTAGCGGCTACGAGCAGTACTTC,CAWGTSGYEQYF
TRBD1,TRBJ2-2,few,TRBV18,TGTGCCACGAACAGGGGAAGGACCGGGGAGCTGTTTTTT,CATNRGRTGELFF
NA,TRBJ2-1,NA,TRBV7-9,TGTGCCAGCAGCTTTCAGGGGGGACTCTACAATGAGCAGTTCTTC,CASSFQGGLYNEQFF
NA,TRBJ2-7,NA,TRBV19,TGTGCCAGTAGTCCCCGACTGGCCATGGGTTACTACGAGCAGTACTTC,CASSPRLAMGYYEQYF
NA,TRBJ2-7,once,TRBV11-2,TGTGCCAGCAGCCTCATTGGTGGTAGCTACGAGCAGTACTTC,CASSLIGGSYEQYF
NA,TRBJ2-7,NA,TRBV5-6,TGTGCCAGCAGCCTCCGCGGCCCATATATCGAGCAGTACTTC,CASSLRGPYIEQYF
TRBD2,TRBJ2-7,NA,TRBV19,TGTGCCAGTAGTATTGGTAGCGGGAGGACCTACGAGCAGTACTTC,CASSIGSGRTYEQYF
NA,TRBJ2-5,NA,TRBV11-3,TGTGCCAGCAGCCATCCGTACACGGGGGAAAATATAGAGACCCAGTACTTC,CASSHPYTGENIETQYF
NA,TRBJ2-3,NA,TRBV7-2,TGTGCCAGCAGCTTAGGTTATATCACAGATACGCAGTATTTT,CASSLGYITDTQYF
NA,TRBJ1-5,NA,TRBV10-3,TGTGCCATCAGTGGGGGCAGCAACATGTATTCACGTAATCAGCCCCAGCATTTT,CAISGGSNMYSRNQPQHF
NA,TRBJ1-5,few,TRBV6-6,TGTGCCACCAAACCACAGAGAACGACGGATCAGCCCCAGCATTTT,CATKPQRTTDQPQHF
NA,TRBJ2-3,NA,TRBV18,TGTGCCAGCTCACCACTTTTTACCCGGGCGCGGGGCCGCACAGATACGCAGTATTTT,CASSPLFTRARGRTDTQYF
TRBD1,TRBJ1-2,NA,TRBV7-8,TGTGCCAGCAGCTCGCGGGACAGGGGGCTCTCTGATTATGGCTACACCTTC,CASSSRDRGLSDYGYTF
NA,TRBJ1-5,NA,TRBV7-4,TGTGCCAGCAGCTGGTGCCGGGGTCAGCCCCAGCATTTT,CASSWCRGQPQHF
NA,TRBJ2-7,NA,TRBV15,TGTGCCACCAGCAGAGAATTCCTAGACGAGCAGTACTTC,CATSREFLDEQYF
NA,TRBJ2-1,NA,TRBV15,TGTGCCACCAGCAGAAGAGAGAATGAGCAGTTCTTC,CATSRRENEQFF
NA,TRBJ1-2,NA,TRBV25-1,TGTGCCAGCAGTGAATCTGGCGGGGGTGGCACTAACTATGGCTACACCTTC,CASSESGGGGTNYGYTF
NA,TRBJ1-6,NA,TRBV6-4,TGTGCCAGCAGTCCCTCCCCGACGGACTTCAATTCACCCCTCCACTTT,CASSPSPTDFNSPLHF
NA,TRBJ1-3,NA,TRBV7-9,TGTGCCAGCAGCTTAGATTTTACCAGGGGTTCTGGAAACACCATATATTTT,CASSLDFTRGSGNTIYF
TRBD1,TRBJ2-4,NA,TRBV27,TGTGCCAGCAGTACCCCGGGACAGGAAAACATTCAGTACTTC,CASSTPGQENIQYF
NA,TRBJ1-6,NA,TRBV27,TGTGCCAGCAGTTTATCGCAGGGCTTGGCTTCACCCCTCCACTTT,CASSLSQGLASPLHF
TRBD1,TRBJ2-3,once,TRBV27,TGTGCCAGCACCCAACAGGGGTTCAGGACAGATACGCAGTATTTT,CASTQQGFRTDTQYF
TRBD1,TRBJ1-1,NA,TRBV18,TGTGCCGGTCAGGGACAGCTAGAGATGAACACTGAAGCTTTCTTT,CAGQGQLEMNTEAFF
NA,TRBJ2-7,NA,TRBV6-5,TGTGCCAGCAGTTACGGACTCGCCGGGTACGAGCAGTACTTC,CASSYGLAGYEQYF
NA,TRBJ2-2,NA,TRBV7-6,TGTGCCAGCAGCTTTCCGGAGTATCACGGGGAGCTGTTTTTT,CASSFPEYHGELFF
NA,TRBJ1-2,NA,TRBV18,TGTGCCAGCTCGCCCCAATCTGTACGGTATGGCTACACCTTC,CASSPQSVRYGYTF
NA,TRBJ2-5,NA,TRBV5-4,TGTGCCAGCAGCTCCACCGACTCGTACCAAGAGACCCAGTACTTC,CASSSTDSYQETQYF
NA,TRBJ1-2,few,TRBV5-1,TGCGCCAGCAGCTTTGACAAAATACTCACCTTC,CASSFDKILTF
NA,TRBJ2-4,NA,TRBV2,TGTGCCAGCAGTGTAAGGGAAGGCTTCGGAGGGATTCAGTACTTC,CASSVREGFGGIQYF
TRBD1,TRBJ1-2,few,TRBV18,TGTGCCAGCTCACCAGGGACAGTTGGAATCTATGGCTACACCTTC,CASSPGTVGIYGYTF
TRBD2,TRBJ2-5,NA,TRBV19,TGTGCCAGTAGTATAGGTCTCTTAGCGGGAGGGCTTGAGACCCAGTACTTC,CASSIGLLAGGLETQYF
TRBD1,TRBJ2-7,NA,TRBV29-1,TGCAGCGTTGAGTTACAGGGGAACTACGAGCAGTACTTC,CSVELQGNYEQYF
NA,TRBJ1-5,NA,TRBV18,TGTGCCAGCTCAAATATAGGGGGGGGCCAGCCCCAGCATTTT,CASSNIGGGQPQHF
TRBD1,TRBJ1-6,NA,TRBV3-1/TRBV3-2,TGTGCCAGCAGCCAATTAGGACAGGGGTGGGGTTCACCCCTCCACTTT,CASSQLGQGWGSPLHF
NA,TRBJ1-1,few,TRBV25-1,TGTGCCAGCAGTGACAGGGTTCGCACTGAAGCTTTCTTT,CASSDRVRTEAFF
NA,TRBJ1-3,NA,TRBV3-1/TRBV3-2,TGTGCCAGCAGCCAACCCCTCAGACACCAAAGCTCTGGAAACACCATATATTTT,CASSQPLRHQSSGNTIYF
NA,TRBJ2-3,NA,TRBV6-6,TGTGCCAGCACCATGCGGGCGAGCACAGATACGCAGTATTTT,CASTMRASTDTQYF
NA,TRBJ1-5,once,TRBV6-5,TGTGCCAGCGGGAGTTCGGAGCCCCAGCATTTT,CASGSSEPQHF